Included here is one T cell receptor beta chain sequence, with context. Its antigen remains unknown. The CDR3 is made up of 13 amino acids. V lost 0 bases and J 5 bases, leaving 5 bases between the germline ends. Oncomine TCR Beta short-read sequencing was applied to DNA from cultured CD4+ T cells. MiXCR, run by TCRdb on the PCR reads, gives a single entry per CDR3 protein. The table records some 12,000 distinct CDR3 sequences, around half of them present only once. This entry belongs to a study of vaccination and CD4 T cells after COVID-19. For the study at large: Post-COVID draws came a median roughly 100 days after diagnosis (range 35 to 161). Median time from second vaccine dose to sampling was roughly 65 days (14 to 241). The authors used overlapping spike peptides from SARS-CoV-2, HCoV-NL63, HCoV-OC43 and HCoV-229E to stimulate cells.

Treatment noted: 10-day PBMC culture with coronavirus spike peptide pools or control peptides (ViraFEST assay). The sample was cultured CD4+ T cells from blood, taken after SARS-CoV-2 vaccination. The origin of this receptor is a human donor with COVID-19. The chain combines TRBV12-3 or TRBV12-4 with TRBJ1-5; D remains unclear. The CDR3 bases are TGTGCCAGCAGTTTAGCTGGGGATCAGCCCCAGCATTTT. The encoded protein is CASSLAGDQPQHF.